A selection of T cell receptor beta chains follows, all from one sample in a study of shared clonotypes between healthy human individuals. Sequencing was performed with immunoSEQ multiplex PCR; in TCRdb, only in-frame clones are kept and a portion is missing. The profile covers under 850,000 clones, with around 93% appearing a single time and 24% taken by the ten largest. The sample was naive CD8+ T cells sorted from blood. Receptors originate from a man aged 30 to 39 in good health. CDR3s include the opening cysteine and the closing phenylalanine or tryptophan. A D gene is named only where the DNA matches it firmly. The size field is filled for only some rows; it gives once, few, many or a size class.

TRBV29-1	few	TRBJ2-3	-	CSVEDPGDTQYF	TGCAGCGTTGAAGATCCTGGGGATACGCAGTATTTT
TRBV27	-	TRBJ2-7	-	CASSLGGPTAYEQYF	TGTGCCAGCAGTTTAGGGGGACCCACAGCCTACGAGCAGTACTTC
TRBV29-1	-	TRBJ2-7	TRBD1	CSVEGQGTYEQYF	TGCAGCGTTGAGGGACAGGGTACCTACGAGCAGTACTTC
TRBV29-1	-	TRBJ2-7	-	CSVEGFGSDYEQYF	TGCAGCGTTGAAGGGTTTGGGTCAGACTACGAGCAGTACTTC
TRBV7-3	-	TRBJ1-4	-	CASSLTRGEGLFF	TGTGCCAGCAGCTTAACGAGGGGAGAGGGGCTGTTTTTT
TRBV7-8	-	TRBJ2-2	-	CASSLALNTGELFF	TGTGCCAGCAGCTTAGCCCTGAACACCGGGGAGCTGTTTTTT
TRBV7-8	-	TRBJ1-1	-	CASSLDEAFF	TGTGCCAGCAGCTTAGATGAAGCTTTCTTT
TRBV5-4	once	TRBJ2-3	-	CASSLQSDTQYF	TGTGCCAGCAGCTTGCAGTCAGATACGCAGTATTTT
TRBV11-2	-	TRBJ1-1	TRBD1	CASSLDAWDRGTEAFF	TGTGCCAGCAGCTTAGATGCGTGGGACAGGGGTACTGAAGCTTTCTTT
TRBV4-1	-	TRBJ2-7	-	CASSLLGPSYEQYF	TGCGCCAGCAGCCTTCTCGGACCATCCTACGAGCAGTACTTC
TRBV27	-	TRBJ2-1	-	CASSLWSDEDEQFF	TGTGCCAGCAGTTTATGGAGCGACGAAGATGAGCAGTTCTTC
TRBV6-7	-	TRBJ2-7	-	CARGYGLTAYEQYF	TGTGCCAGGGGGTACGGGCTTACGGCCTACGAGCAGTACTTC
TRBV18	-	TRBJ2-6	-	CASSPERVGANVLTF	TGTGCCAGCTCACCAGAGAGGGTTGGGGCCAACGTCCTGACTTTC
TRBV6-1	once	TRBJ2-7	-	CASSLRSSYEQYF	TGTGCCAGCAGTTTGAGGTCCTCCTACGAGCAGTACTTC
TRBV28	-	TRBJ2-3	TRBD2	CASSSMVTSGRLPSTDTQYF	TGTGCCAGCAGCTCCATGGTGACTAGCGGGAGGCTTCCGAGCACAGATACGCAGTATTTT
TRBV5-1	-	TRBJ2-7	-	CASSLGQGWHEQYF	TGCGCCAGCAGCTTGGGTCAGGGCTGGCACGAGCAGTACTTC
TRBV4-3	-	TRBJ2-1	-	CASSPHRNNWLEQFF	TGCGCCAGCAGCCCGCATAGGAACAATTGGCTTGAGCAGTTCTTC
TRBV5-1	-	TRBJ1-1	TRBD1	CASSWRKTGSGTEAFF	TGCGCCAGCAGCTGGAGGAAGACAGGGAGTGGCACTGAAGCTTTCTTT
TRBV19	once	TRBJ2-2	-	CASSTGSELVTGELFF	TGTGCCAGTAGTACAGGGTCGGAGTTGGTCACCGGGGAGCTGTTTTTT
TRBV27	-	TRBJ2-7	TRBD1	CATRPGQSPYEQYF	TGTGCCACCCGCCCGGGACAGTCCCCCTACGAGCAGTACTTC
TRBV4-3	once	TRBJ2-3	TRBD2	CASSPGRADTQYF	TGCGCCAGCAGTCCCGGGAGGGCCGATACGCAGTATTTT
TRBV27	-	TRBJ2-7	-	CASSLSTTGSSYEQYF	TGTGCCAGCAGTTTAAGCACGACGGGGAGCTCCTACGAGCAGTACTTC
TRBV29-1	-	TRBJ2-7	-	CSVERLGNYEQYF	TGCAGCGTTGAACGCCTCGGCAACTACGAGCAGTACTTC